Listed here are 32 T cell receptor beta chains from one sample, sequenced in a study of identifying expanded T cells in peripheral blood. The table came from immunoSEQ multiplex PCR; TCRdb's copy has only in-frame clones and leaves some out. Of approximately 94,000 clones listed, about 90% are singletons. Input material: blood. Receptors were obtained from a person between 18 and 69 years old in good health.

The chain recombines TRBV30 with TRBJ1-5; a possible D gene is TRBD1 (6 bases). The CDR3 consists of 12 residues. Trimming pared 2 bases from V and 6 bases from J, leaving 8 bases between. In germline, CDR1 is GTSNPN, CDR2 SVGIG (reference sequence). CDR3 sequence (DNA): TGTGCCTGGAGTTTACAGGGTCAGCCCCAGCATTTT. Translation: CAWSLQGQPQHF.

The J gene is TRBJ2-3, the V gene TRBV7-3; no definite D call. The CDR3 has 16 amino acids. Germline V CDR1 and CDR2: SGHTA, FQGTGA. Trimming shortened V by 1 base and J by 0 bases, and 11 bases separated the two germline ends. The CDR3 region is CASSLNAYLSTDTQYF. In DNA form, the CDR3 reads TGTGCCAGCAGCTTAAACGCGTACCTTAGCACAGATACGCAGTATTTT.

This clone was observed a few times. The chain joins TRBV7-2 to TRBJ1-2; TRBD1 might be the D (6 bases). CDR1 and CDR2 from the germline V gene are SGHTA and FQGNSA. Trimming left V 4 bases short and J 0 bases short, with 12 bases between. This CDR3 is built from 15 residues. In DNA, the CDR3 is TGTGCCAGCAGCTCAGGGGCCCATTCTAACTATGGCTACACCTTC. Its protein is CASSSGAHSNYGYTF.

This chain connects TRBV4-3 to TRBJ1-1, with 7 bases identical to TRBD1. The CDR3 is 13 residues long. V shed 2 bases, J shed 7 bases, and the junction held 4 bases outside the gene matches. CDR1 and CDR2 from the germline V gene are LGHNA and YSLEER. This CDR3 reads CASSQTGTVEAFF. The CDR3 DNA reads TGCGCCAGCAGCCAAACCGGGACAGTTGAAGCTTTCTTT.

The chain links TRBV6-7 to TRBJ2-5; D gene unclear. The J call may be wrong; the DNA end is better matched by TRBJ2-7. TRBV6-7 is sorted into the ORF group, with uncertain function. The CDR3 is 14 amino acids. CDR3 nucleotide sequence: TGTGCCAGCAGTATCAGGAGACCGAACTACGAGCAGTACTTC. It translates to CASSIRRPNYEQYF.

As DNA, the CDR3 is TGTGCCAGCAGTCAAGAGCAGGGGATTATGGGTCAGCCCCAGCATTTT. Amino acid sequence: CASSQEQGIMGQPQHF. The genes are TRBV2 and TRBJ1-5, with D possibly being TRBD1 (6 bases). Trimming pared 5 bases from V and 6 bases from J, leaving 20 bases between. Germline V gives CDR1 SNHLY, CDR2 FYNNEI. The CDR3 covers 16 residues.

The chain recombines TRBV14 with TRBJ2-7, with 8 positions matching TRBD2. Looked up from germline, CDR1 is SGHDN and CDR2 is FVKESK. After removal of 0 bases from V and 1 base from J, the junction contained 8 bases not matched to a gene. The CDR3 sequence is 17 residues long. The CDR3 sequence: CASSQDHYSGTSYEQYF. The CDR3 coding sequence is TGTGCCAGCAGCCAAGATCATTATAGCGGGACATCCTACGAGCAGTACTTC.

The CDR3 region is CASSQEGSQYDGYTF. The CDR3 coding sequence is TGTGCCAGCAGCCAAGAAGGGTCGCAGTATGATGGCTACACCTTC. The rearrangement uses TRBV14 and TRBJ1-2, with D uncertain. V was shortened by 0 bases and J by 6 bases, with 14 bases between the two germline ends. Germline values: CDR1 SGHDN, CDR2 FVKESK. This CDR3 has 15 amino acids.

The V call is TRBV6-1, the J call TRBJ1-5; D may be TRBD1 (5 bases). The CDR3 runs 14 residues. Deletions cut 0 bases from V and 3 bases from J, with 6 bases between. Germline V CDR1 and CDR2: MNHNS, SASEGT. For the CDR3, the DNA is TGTGCCAGCAGTGAAGCGACAGCCAATCAGCCCCAGCATTTT. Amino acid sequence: CASSEATANQPQHF.

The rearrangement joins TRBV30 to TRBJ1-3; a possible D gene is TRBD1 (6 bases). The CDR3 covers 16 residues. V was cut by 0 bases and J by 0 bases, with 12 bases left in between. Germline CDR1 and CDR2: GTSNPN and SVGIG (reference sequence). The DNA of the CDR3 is TGTGCCTGGAGTGTACAGGGCCTCGACTCTGGAAACACCATATATTTT. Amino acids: CAWSVQGLDSGNTIYF.

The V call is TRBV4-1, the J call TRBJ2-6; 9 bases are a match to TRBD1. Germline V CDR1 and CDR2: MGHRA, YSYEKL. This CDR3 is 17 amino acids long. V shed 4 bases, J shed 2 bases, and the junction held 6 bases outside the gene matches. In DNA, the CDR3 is TGCGCCAGCAGCCTCCGGACAGGGGAAGCTGGGGCCAACGTCCTGACTTTC. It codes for CASSLRTGEAGANVLTF.

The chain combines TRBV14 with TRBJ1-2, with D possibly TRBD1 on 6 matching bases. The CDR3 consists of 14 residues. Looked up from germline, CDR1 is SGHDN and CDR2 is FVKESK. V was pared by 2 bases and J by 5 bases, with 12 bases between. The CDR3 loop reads CASSQKGGWYGYTF. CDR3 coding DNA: TGTGCCAGCAGCCAAAAAGGGGGGTGGTATGGCTACACCTTC.

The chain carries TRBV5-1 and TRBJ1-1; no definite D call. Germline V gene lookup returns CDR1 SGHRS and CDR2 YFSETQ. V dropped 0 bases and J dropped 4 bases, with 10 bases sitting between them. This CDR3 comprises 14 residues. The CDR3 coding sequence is TGCGCCAGCAGCTTGGCCGGGGAAGGCACTGAAGCTTTCTTT. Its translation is CASSLAGEGTEAFF.

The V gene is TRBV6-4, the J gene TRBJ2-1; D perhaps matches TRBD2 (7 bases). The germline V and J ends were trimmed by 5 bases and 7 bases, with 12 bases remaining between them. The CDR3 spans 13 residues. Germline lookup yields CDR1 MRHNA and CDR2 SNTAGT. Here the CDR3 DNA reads TGTGCCAGCAGTACGGGGAGGGGGAATGAGCAGTTCTTC. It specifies CASSTGRGNEQFF.

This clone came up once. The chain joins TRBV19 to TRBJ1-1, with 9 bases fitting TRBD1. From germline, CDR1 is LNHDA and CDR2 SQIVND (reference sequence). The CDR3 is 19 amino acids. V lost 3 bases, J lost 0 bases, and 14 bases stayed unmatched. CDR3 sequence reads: CASSIRSRGQGRMNTEAFF. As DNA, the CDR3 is TGTGCCAGTAGTATCCGGTCCCGGGGACAGGGTCGCATGAACACTGAAGCTTTCTTT.

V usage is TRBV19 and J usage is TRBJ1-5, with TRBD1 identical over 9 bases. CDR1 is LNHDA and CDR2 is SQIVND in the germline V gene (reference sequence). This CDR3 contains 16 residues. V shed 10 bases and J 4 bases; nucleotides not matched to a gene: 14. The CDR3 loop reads CATRYRWTGVNQPQHF. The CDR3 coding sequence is TGTGCCACCCGGTACCGATGGACAGGGGTTAATCAGCCCCAGCATTTT.

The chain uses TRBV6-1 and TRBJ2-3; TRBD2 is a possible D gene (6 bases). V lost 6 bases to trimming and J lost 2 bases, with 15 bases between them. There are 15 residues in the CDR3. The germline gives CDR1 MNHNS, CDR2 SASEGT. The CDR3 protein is CASRGYSGPTDTQYF. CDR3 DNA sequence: TGTGCCAGCAGAGGTTATAGCGGACCCACAGATACGCAGTATTTT.

CDR3 DNA sequence: TGCGCCAGCAGCTGGTTACCGACAGGAATAGTTAGCTCCTACAATGAGCAGTTCTTC. This codes for CASSWLPTGIVSSYNEQFF. The chain has TRBV5-1 and TRBJ2-1, with D tentatively TRBD1 (6 bases). CDR1 is SGHRS, CDR2 YFSETQ, per germline. This CDR3 comprises 19 residues. V was shortened by 3 bases and J by 0 bases, with 22 bases between the two germline ends.

The CDR3 loop is CASSVVGGNSPLHF. CDR3 bases: TGTGCCAGCAGTGTCGTGGGGGGAAATTCACCCCTCCACTTT. The J gene is TRBJ1-6, the V gene TRBV2; TRBD1 is a possible D gene (5 bases). CDR3 length equals 14 residues. CDR1 and CDR2 (germline): SNHLY, FYNNEI. The germline V and J ends were trimmed by 4 bases and 7 bases, with 11 bases remaining between them.

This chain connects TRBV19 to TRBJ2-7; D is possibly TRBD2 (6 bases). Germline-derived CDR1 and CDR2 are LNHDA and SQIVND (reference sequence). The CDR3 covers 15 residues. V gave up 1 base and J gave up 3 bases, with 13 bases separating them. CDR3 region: CASSIGGGLVYEQYF. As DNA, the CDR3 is TGTGCCAGTAGTATAGGAGGAGGGCTGGTCTACGAGCAGTACTTC. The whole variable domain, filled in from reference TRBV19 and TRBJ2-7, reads DGGITQSPKYLFRKEGQNVTLSCEQNLNHDAMYWYRQDPGQGLRLIYYSQIVNDFQKGDIAEGYSVSREKKESFPLTVTSAQKNPTAFYLCASSIGGGLVYEQYFGPGTRLTVT.

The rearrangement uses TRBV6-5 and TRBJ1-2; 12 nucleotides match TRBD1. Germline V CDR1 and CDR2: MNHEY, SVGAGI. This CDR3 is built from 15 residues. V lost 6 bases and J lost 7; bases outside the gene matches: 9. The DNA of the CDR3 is TGTGCCAGCAGGCCCCAGGGACAGGGGGCGGTTGGCTACACCTTC. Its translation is CASRPQGQGAVGYTF.

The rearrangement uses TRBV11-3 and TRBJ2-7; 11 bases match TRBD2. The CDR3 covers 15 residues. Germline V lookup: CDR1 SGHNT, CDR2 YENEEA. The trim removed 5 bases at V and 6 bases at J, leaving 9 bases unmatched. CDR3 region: CASSGISGRAVEQYF. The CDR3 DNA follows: TGTGCCAGCAGCGGTATTAGCGGGAGGGCCGTCGAGCAGTACTTC.

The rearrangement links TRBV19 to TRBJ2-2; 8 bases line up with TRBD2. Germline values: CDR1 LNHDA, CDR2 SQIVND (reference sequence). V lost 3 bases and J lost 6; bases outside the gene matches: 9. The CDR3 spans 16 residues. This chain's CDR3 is CASSMRGAGVAGELFF. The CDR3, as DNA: TGTGCCAGTAGTATGCGAGGAGCGGGAGTGGCCGGGGAGCTGTTTTTT.

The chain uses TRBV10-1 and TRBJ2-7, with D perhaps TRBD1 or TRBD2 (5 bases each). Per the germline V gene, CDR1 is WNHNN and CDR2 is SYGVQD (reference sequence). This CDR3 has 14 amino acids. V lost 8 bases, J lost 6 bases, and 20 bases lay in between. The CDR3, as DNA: TGCGCCAGCGGGTGGGGGACCCACACGGCCGAGCAGTACTTC. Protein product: CASGWGTHTAEQYF.

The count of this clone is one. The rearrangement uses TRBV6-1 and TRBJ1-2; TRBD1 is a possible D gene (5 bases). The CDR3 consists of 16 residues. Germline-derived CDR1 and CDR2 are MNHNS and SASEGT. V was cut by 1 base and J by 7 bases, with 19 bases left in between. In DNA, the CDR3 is TGTGCCAGCAGTGAAGAGCGGGGCAGGGCCTTTTCTGGCTACACCTTC. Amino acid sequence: CASSEERGRAFSGYTF.

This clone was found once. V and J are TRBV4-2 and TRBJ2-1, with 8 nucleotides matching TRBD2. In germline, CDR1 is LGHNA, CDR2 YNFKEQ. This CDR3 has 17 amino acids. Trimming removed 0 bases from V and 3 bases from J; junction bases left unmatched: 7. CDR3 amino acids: CASSQDRQRELYNEQFF. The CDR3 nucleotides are TGTGCCAGCAGCCAAGATCGCCAGCGGGAGCTCTACAATGAGCAGTTCTTC.

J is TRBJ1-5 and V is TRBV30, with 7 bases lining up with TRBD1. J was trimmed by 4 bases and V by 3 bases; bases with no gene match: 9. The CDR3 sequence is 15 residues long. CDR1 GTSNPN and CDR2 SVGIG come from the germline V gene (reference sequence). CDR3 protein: CAWSKNQGGNQPQHF. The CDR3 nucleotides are TGTGCCTGGAGCAAGAATCAGGGGGGGAATCAGCCCCAGCATTTT.

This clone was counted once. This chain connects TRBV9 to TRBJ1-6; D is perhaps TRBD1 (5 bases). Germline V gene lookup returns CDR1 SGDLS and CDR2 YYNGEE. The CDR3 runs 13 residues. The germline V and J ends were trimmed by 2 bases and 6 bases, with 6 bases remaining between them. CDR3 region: CASSVGGNSPLHF. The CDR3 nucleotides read TGTGCCAGCAGCGTTGGGGGTAATTCACCCCTCCACTTT.

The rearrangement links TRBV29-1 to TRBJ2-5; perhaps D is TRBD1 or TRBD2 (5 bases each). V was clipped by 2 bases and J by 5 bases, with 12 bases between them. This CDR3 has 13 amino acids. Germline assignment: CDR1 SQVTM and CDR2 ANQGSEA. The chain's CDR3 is CSVERGAGETQYF. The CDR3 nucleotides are TGCAGCGTTGAACGGGGCGCCGGCGAGACCCAGTACTTC.

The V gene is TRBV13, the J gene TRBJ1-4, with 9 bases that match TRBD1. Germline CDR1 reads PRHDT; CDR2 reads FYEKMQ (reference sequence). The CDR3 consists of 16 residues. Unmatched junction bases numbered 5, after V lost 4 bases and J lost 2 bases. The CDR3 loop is CASSSRQGVTNEKLFF. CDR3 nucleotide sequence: TGTGCCAGCAGCTCTCGACAGGGGGTGACTAATGAAAAACTGTTTTTT.

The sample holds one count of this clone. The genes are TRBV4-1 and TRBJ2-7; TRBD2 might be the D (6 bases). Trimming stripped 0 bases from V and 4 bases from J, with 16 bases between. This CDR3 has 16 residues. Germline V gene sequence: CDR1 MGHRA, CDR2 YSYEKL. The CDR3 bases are TGCGCCAGCAGCCAAGATGGCGTAGAACTAGCTTACGAGCAGTACTTC. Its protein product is CASSQDGVELAYEQYF.

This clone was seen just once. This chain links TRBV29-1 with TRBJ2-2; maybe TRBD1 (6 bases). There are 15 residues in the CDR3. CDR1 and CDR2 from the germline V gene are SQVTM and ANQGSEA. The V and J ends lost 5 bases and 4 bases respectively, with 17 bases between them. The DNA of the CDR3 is TGCAGCGTTACCTCCACAGGGTTAGGCACCGGGGAGCTGTTTTTT. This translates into CSVTSTGLGTGELFF.